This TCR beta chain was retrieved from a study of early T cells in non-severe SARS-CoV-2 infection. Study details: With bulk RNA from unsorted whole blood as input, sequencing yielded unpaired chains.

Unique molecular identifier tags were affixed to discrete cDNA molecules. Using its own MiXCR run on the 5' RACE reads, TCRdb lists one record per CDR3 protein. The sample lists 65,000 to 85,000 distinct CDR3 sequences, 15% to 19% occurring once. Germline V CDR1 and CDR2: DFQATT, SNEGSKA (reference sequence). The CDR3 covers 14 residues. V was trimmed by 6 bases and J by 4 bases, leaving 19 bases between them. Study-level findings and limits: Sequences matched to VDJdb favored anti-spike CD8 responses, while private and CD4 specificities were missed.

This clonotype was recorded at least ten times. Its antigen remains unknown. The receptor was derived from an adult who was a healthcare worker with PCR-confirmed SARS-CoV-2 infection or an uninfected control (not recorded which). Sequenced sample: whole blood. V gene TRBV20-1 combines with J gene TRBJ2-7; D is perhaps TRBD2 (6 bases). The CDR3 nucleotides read TGCAGTGCCGCCCAGCCCGCGGGACCATACGAGCAGTACTTC. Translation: CSAAQPAGPYEQYF.